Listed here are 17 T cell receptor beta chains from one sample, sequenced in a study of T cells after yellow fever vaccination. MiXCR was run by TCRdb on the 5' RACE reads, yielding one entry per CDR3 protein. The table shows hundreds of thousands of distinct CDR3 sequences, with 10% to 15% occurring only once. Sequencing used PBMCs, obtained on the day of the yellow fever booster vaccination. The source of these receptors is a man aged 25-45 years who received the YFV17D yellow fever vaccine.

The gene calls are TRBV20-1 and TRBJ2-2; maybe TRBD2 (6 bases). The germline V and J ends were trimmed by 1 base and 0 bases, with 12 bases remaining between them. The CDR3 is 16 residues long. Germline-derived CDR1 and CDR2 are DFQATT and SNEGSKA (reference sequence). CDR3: CSARVGGSANTGELFF. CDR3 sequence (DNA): TGCAGTGCTAGAGTTGGGGGGAGCGCGAACACCGGGGAGCTGTTTTTT.

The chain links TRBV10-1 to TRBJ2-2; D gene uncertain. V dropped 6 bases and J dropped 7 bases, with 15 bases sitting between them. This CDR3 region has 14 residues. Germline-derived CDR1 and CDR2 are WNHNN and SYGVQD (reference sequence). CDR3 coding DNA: TGCGCCAGCAGAGCCCAAACAAAAGTCGGGGAGCTGTTTTTT. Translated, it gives CASRAQTKVGELFF.

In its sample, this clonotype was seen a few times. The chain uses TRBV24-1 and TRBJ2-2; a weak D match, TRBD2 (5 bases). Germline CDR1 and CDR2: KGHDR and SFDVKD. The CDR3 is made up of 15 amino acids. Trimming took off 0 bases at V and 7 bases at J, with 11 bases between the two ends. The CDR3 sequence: CATSDLPSSIGELFF. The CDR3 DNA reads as TGTGCCACCAGTGATTTGCCTAGCTCTATCGGGGAGCTGTTTTTT.

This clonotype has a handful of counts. CDR3 sequence reads: CATSLIGGEQYF. As DNA, the CDR3 is TGTGCCACCAGCCTGATCGGGGGCGAGCAGTACTTC. V is TRBV15 and J is TRBJ2-7; D perhaps matches TRBD2 (6 bases). CDR3 size: 12 residues. Trimming pared 5 bases from V and 6 bases from J, leaving 11 bases between. Germline CDR1 LNHNV, CDR2 YYDKDF (reference sequence). The full variable domain, rest sourced from reference TRBV15 and TRBJ2-7, is DAMVIQNPRYQVTQFGKPVTLSCSQTLNHNVMYWYQQKSSQAPKLLFHYYDKDFNNEADTPDNFQSRRPNTSFCFLDIRSPGLGDTAMYLCATSLIGGEQYFGPGTRLTVT.

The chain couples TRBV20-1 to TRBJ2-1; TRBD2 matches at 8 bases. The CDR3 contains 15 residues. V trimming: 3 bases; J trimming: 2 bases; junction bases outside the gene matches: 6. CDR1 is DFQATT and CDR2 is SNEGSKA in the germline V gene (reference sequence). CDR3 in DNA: TGCAGTGCTAGCCGGAGCGGGAGAACCTACAATGAGCAGTTCTTC. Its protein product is CSASRSGRTYNEQFF.

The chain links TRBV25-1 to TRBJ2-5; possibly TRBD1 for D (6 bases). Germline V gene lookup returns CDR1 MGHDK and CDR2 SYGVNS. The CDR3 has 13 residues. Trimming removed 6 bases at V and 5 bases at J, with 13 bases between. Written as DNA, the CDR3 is TGTGCCAGCAGGTATACAGGGTCGGAGACCCAGTACTTC. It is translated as CASRYTGSETQYF.

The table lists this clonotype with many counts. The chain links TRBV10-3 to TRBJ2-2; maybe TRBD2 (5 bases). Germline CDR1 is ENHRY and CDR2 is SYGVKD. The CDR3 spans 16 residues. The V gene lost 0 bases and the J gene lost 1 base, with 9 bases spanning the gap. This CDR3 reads CAISESGAGNTGELFF. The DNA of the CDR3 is TGTGCCATCAGTGAGTCGGGCGCGGGGAACACCGGGGAGCTGTTTTTT.

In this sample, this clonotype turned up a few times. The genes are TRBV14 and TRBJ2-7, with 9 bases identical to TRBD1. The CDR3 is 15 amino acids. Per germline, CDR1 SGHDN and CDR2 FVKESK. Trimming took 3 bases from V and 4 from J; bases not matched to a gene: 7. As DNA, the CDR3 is TGTGCCAGCAGCCACGTCCGGGACAGGGAGTACGAGCAGTACTTC. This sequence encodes CASSHVRDREYEQYF.

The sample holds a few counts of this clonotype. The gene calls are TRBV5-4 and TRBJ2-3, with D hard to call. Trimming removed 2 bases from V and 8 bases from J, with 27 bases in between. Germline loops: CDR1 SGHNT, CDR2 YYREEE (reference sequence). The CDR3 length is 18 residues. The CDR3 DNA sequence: TGTGCCAGCAGCTTCGGCACCTCCTCGTTGGCAGCATCTAGTACGCAGTATTTT. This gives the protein CASSFGTSSLAASSTQYF.

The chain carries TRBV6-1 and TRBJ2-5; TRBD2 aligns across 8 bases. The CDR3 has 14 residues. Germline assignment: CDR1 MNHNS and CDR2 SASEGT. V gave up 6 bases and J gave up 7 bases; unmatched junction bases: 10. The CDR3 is CASSSSGGFGTQYF. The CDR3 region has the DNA TGTGCCAGCAGCTCGAGCGGGGGCTTCGGGACCCAGTACTTC.

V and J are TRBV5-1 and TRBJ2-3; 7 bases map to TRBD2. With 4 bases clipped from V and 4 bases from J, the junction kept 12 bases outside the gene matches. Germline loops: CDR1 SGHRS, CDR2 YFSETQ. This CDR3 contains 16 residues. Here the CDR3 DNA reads TGCGCCAGCAGCACGACCGGACTAGAAGTATCAGATACGCAGTATTTT. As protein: CASSTTGLEVSDTQYF.

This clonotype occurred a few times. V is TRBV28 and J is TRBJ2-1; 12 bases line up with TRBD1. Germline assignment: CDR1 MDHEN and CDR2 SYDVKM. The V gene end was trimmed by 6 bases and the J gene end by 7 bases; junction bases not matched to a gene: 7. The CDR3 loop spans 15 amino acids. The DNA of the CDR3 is TGTGCCAGCAGAGGGACAGGGGGCCAGAGGAATGAGCAGTTCTTC. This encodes CASRGTGGQRNEQFF.

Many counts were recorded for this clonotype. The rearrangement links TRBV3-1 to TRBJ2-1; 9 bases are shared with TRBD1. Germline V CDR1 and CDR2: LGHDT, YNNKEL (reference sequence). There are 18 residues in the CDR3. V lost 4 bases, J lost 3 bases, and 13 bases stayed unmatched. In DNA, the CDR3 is TGTGCCAGCAGCCGCGGAGGACAGGGGTTAGTGGGCTACAATGAGCAGTTCTTC. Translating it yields CASSRGGQGLVGYNEQFF.

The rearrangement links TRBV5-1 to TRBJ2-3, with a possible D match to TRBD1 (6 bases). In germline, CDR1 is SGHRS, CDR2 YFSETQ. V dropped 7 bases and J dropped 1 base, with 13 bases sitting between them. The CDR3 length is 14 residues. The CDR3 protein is CASGRQERTDTQYF. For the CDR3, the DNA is TGCGCCAGCGGCCGACAGGAGCGCACAGATACGCAGTATTTT.

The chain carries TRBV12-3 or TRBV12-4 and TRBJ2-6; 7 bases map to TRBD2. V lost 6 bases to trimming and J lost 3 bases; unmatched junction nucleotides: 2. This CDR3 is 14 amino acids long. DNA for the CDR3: TGTGCCAGCAGGGGGGGGAGTGGGGCCAACGTCCTGACTTTC. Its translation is CASRGGSGANVLTF.

CDR3 amino acids: CASTPGSISSGANVLTF. DNA of the CDR3: TGTGCCAGCACCCCCGGTTCGATCAGCTCTGGGGCCAACGTCCTGACTTTC. The V and J genes are TRBV6-1 and TRBJ2-6, with D unclear. The germline CDR1 and CDR2 sequences are MNHNS and SASEGT. The CDR3 sequence is 17 residues long. The germline V and J ends were trimmed by 7 bases and 0 bases, with 16 bases remaining between them.

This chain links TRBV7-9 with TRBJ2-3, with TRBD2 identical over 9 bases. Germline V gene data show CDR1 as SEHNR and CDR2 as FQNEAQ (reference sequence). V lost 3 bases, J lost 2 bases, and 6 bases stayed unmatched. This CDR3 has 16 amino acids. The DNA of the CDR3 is TGTGCCAGCAGCTTTGCGGGAGGGCCGGTCACAGATACGCAGTATTTT. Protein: CASSFAGGPVTDTQYF.